This T cell receptor (beta chain) was captured in a study of cytotoxic CD8 clonotypes in ibrutinib-treated CLL. Turning to the study itself: Researchers reported about a dozen relapsed/refractory and roughly 15 treatment-naive patients, 17 to 18 of them IGHV unmutated. Following treatment for a median about 13 months, range 6 to 36, response samples were then taken. Study-wide results and limits: Exceeding age-matched healthy donors, baseline clonality also tracked the counts of circulating CD8+ T cells. Public clonotypes (which were uncommon) either contracted or remained stable on treatment.

Sequencing used immunoSEQ multiplex PCR; TCRdb keeps in-frame clones, though not all of them. The sample yields roughly 250,000 clones, around 70% seen once. CDR1 is MNHGY and CDR2 is SVAAGI in the germline V gene. The CDR3 covers 15 residues. V lost 10 bases, J lost 5 bases, and 24 bases lay in between. The sample holds one count of this clone. Its target is not known. The chain carries TRBV6-9 and TRBJ2-7; a weak D match, TRBD2 (6 bases). The specimen was PBMCs, collected after 24 months of ibrutinib treatment. This TCR was recovered from a human donor with chronic lymphocytic leukemia. DNA for the CDR3: TGTGCCATCCCTGGGCGAAGGGGACTTCACCACGAGCAGTACTTC. Its translation is CAIPGRRGLHHEQYF.